One sample yielded the 18 T cell receptor beta chains listed below, sequenced in a study of blood T cell repertoires in COVID-19. Clones were sequenced by immunoSEQ multiplex PCR, and TCRdb holds only the in-frame ones, with some missing. The sample holds just over 20,000 clones, about 88% seen once. Specimen: peripheral blood. These receptors originate from a human donor in a cohort sampled during active COVID-19.

The DNA for the CDR3 is TGTGCCAGCAGCCAAGGGCTTGGTGGCTACACCTTC. This sequence encodes CASSQGLGGYTF. V is TRBV3-1 (or the pseudogene TRBV3-2) and J is TRBJ1-2, with D unclear. Trimming shortened V by 1 base and J by 7 bases, and 7 bases separated the two germline ends. The CDR3 is 12 amino acids. Germline V gene sequence: CDR1 LGHDT, CDR2 YNNKEL (reference sequence).

CDR3 in DNA: TGTGCCAGTAGTTTAAATCAGGGGACCGGCACTGAAGCTTTCTTT. Translation: CASSLNQGTGTEAFF. The rearrangement uses TRBV19 and TRBJ1-1; D is perhaps TRBD1 (6 bases). Germline V gene sequence: CDR1 LNHDA, CDR2 SQIVND (reference sequence). The CDR3 loop spans 15 amino acids. Trimming removed 5 bases at V and 4 bases at J, with 17 bases between. The full variable domain, in which reference TRBV19 and TRBJ1-1 provide the parts outside the CDR3, is DGGITQSPKYLFRKEGQNVTLSCEQNLNHDAMYWYRQDPGQGLRLIYYSQIVNDFQKGDIAEGYSVSREKKESFPLTVTSAQKNPTAFYLCASSLNQGTGTEAFFGQGTRLTVV.

The gene calls are TRBV6-6 and TRBJ1-1; D is perhaps TRBD1 (5 bases). The CDR3 extends over 14 amino acids. Trimming stripped 7 bases from V and 1 base from J, with 13 bases between. From germline, CDR1 is MNHNY and CDR2 SVGAGI (reference sequence). The CDR3 is CASNQGHGNTEAFF. CDR3 sequence (DNA): TGTGCCAGCAACCAAGGACACGGGAACACTGAAGCTTTCTTT.

The chain uses TRBV3-1 (or the pseudogene TRBV3-2) and TRBJ2-1; perhaps TRBD2 as D (5 bases). With 3 bases removed from V and 2 bases from J, the gap between germline ends came to 11 bases. Germline CDR1 LGHDT, CDR2 YNNKEL (reference sequence). The CDR3 length is 15 residues. The DNA of the CDR3 is TGTGCCAGCAGCCATGAGGGAGTTACCTACAATGAGCAGTTCTTC. This gives the protein CASSHEGVTYNEQFF.

The rearrangement joins TRBV9 to TRBJ2-5; D call uncertain. Germline V gene data show CDR1 as SGDLS and CDR2 as YYNGEE. This CDR3 comprises 14 residues. V shed 0 bases and J shed 1 base, with 7 bases lying between them. This chain's CDR3 is CASSVDTFQETQYF. Here the CDR3 DNA reads TGTGCCAGCAGCGTAGACACATTCCAAGAGACCCAGTACTTC.

The J gene is TRBJ2-1, the V gene TRBV9; the D is unclear. V shed 4 bases and J shed 0 bases, with 11 bases lying between them. This CDR3 comprises 15 residues. Germline V gene data show CDR1 as SGDLS and CDR2 as YYNGEE. The CDR3 DNA is TGTGCCAGCAGCACGACTCCTAGCTCCTACAATGAGCAGTTCTTC. Protein: CASSTTPSSYNEQFF.

This clone showed up just a few times. The CDR3 loop reads CASSLNGGRYGYTF. The CDR3 DNA reads as TGTGCCAGCAGCTTAAACGGGGGGCGCTATGGCTACACCTTC. This sequence joins TRBV7-3 and TRBJ1-2; D might be TRBD1 (6 bases). Germline assignment: CDR1 SGHTA and CDR2 FQGTGA. The CDR3 covers 14 residues. V was pared by 1 base and J by 4 bases, with 10 bases between. The complete variable domain, with remaining parts taken from reference TRBV7-3 and TRBJ1-2, reads GAGVSQTPSNKVTEKGKYVELRCDPISGHTALYWYRQSLGQGPEFLIYFQGTGAADDSGLPNDRFFAVRPEGSVSTLKIQRTERGDSAVYLCASSLNGGRYGYTFGSGTRLTVV.

The sample holds one count of this clone. This chain connects TRBV28 to TRBJ2-5; 8 bases map to TRBD1. Germline CDR1 is MDHEN and CDR2 is SYDVKM. This CDR3 comprises 16 residues. The V segment lost 1 base and the J segment 5 bases; nucleotides outside the gene matches: 9. The CDR3 reads CASSLSRPGGVETQYF. DNA for the CDR3: TGTGCCAGCAGTTTATCTCGCCCAGGGGGCGTGGAGACCCAGTACTTC.

V and J are TRBV6-5 and TRBJ2-7; 8 bases match TRBD2. This CDR3 has 15 residues. Germline loops: CDR1 MNHEY, CDR2 SVGAGI. With V trimmed by 6 bases and J by 2 bases, 9 bases remained unmatched. The DNA of the CDR3 is TGTGCCAGCAGCCAACGGGGGGGGAGGGCCTACGAGCAGTACTTC. Its translation: CASSQRGGRAYEQYF.

The rearrangement uses TRBV29-1 and TRBJ2-7, with 15 bases aligning to TRBD2. Per the germline V gene, CDR1 is SQVTM and CDR2 is ANQGSEA. The CDR3 spans 19 residues. V gave up 0 bases and J gave up 0 bases; unmatched junction bases: 9. The CDR3, as DNA: TGCAGCGTTGAAGAGCAGGGACTAGCGGGAGGTTACGACTCCTACGAGCAGTACTTC. This sequence encodes CSVEEQGLAGGYDSYEQYF.

CDR3 coding DNA: TGTGCCAGCAGCTTAGTCGGGTACGAGCAGTACTTC. Its translation: CASSLVGYEQYF. V usage is TRBV7-8 and J usage is TRBJ2-7; D is undetermined. This CDR3 is built from 12 residues. With 1 base removed from V and 4 bases from J, the gap between germline ends came to 5 bases. Germline CDR1 SGHVS, CDR2 FQNEAQ.

The V call is TRBV27, the J call TRBJ1-4; D is possibly TRBD1 (5 bases). CDR1 MNHEY and CDR2 SMNVEV come from the germline V gene (reference sequence). This CDR3 comprises 14 residues. V lost 4 bases and J lost 7, with 13 bases in between. CDR3 residues: CASSSAGLVEKLFF. The CDR3 coding sequence is TGTGCCAGCAGTTCTGCAGGGTTGGTTGAAAAACTGTTTTTT.

The chain has TRBV3-1 (or the pseudogene TRBV3-2) and TRBJ2-7; 7 bases map to TRBD1. CDR1 and CDR2 (germline): LGHDT, YNNKEL (reference sequence). This CDR3 has 13 residues. V gave up 0 bases and J gave up 6 bases; unmatched junction bases: 2. The DNA of the CDR3 is TGTGCCAGCAGCCAAGATAGGGGGCGCGAGCAGTACTTC. This gives the protein CASSQDRGREQYF.

The chain links TRBV27 to TRBJ1-1; D not certain. Germline CDR1 reads MNHEY; CDR2 reads SMNVEV (reference sequence). This CDR3 contains 14 residues. V lost 6 bases and J lost 6, with 17 bases in between. CDR3 region: CASRPLGPTPEAFF. CDR3 DNA: TGTGCCAGCAGACCGCTTGGGCCCACCCCTGAAGCTTTCTTT.

The chain uses TRBV5-1 and TRBJ1-1; TRBD1 might be the D (6 bases). The CDR3 consists of 16 residues. The V gene's germline CDR1 is SGHRS and CDR2 YFSETQ. V dropped 0 bases and J dropped 2 bases, with 14 bases sitting between them. In DNA form, the CDR3 reads TGCGCCAGCAGCTTGGTCCCGGACAGAGATAACACTGAAGCTTTCTTT. Translated: CASSLVPDRDNTEAFF.

The chain has TRBV29-1 and TRBJ2-1; D is ambiguous. Looked up from germline, CDR1 is SQVTM and CDR2 is ANQGSEA. The CDR3 loop spans 10 amino acids. V dropped 4 bases and J dropped 14 bases, with 12 bases sitting between them. The CDR3 region has the DNA TGCAGCGTTGCGCTAGTTTTAGAGTTCTTC. Residues: CSVALVLEFF.

The J gene is TRBJ2-1, the V gene TRBV5-1; D is perhaps TRBD1 (6 bases). Trimming removed 4 bases from V and 8 bases from J, with 22 bases in between. Per the germline V gene, CDR1 is SGHRS and CDR2 is YFSETQ. The CDR3 spans 16 residues. CDR3 loop: CASSPTLGHPPDEQFF. CDR3 bases: TGCGCCAGCAGCCCAACCTTGGGACATCCGCCGGATGAGCAGTTCTTC.

This chain joins TRBV30 and TRBJ1-1; 7 nucleotides match TRBD1. Germline lookup yields CDR1 GTSNPN and CDR2 SVGIG (reference sequence). There are 13 residues in the CDR3. The ends lost 8 bases at V and 1 base at J; junction bases unmatched: 7. CDR3 in amino acids: CASQGQPNTEAFF. As DNA, the CDR3 is TGTGCCAGCCAGGGACAGCCGAACACTGAAGCTTTCTTT.